A single T cell receptor beta chain is shown here with its context. Measured with immunoSEQ multiplex PCR; TCRdb has only the in-frame clones, and not every one. The data show about 2.4 million clones, with around 94% seen just once and under 0.15% held by the top ten. The sample is drawn from a study of shared clonotypes between healthy human individuals. There are 13 residues in the CDR3. Between the trimmed V and J ends, which lost 5 bases and 1 base, there was a span of 8 bases. From germline, CDR1 is KGHSH and CDR2 LQKENI. The chain employs TRBV18 and TRBJ1-1; D possibly corresponds to TRBD1 (5 bases). The sequencing sample was made of naive CD4+ T cells sorted from blood. Subset: CD45RA+ positively selected. This sequence was found in a man younger than 35 in good health. In DNA form, the CDR3 reads TGTGCCAGCTCAAATGACAGGAACACTGAAGCTTTCTTT. Amino acid sequence: CASSNDRNTEAFF.